This TCR beta chain appears in the sequencing data of a study of Graves' ophthalmopathy and Graves' hyperthyroidism. Study results and limitations: Sensitivity reached more than 70% and specificity 72.22% when the model predicted ophthalmopathy progression.

CDR3 regions of TCR beta were amplified from RNA transcripts. Second-round multiplex PCR followed a first-round RT-PCR using HTBI primers. MiXCR was run by TCRdb on the multiplex PCR reads, yielding one entry per CDR3 protein. The table lists more than 1,000,000 distinct CDR3 sequences, 35% to 45% of them singletons. Enrolled hyperthyroidism patients had a new diagnosis, a duration under 2 months, and an age of 18 to 65. Clinicians made diagnoses from clinical symptoms, serum thyroxine, TRAb, thyroid ultrasound and orbital computed tomography. CDR3 size: 16 residues. The germline CDR1 and CDR2 sequences are SGHTA and FQGNSA. This clonotype is a singleton in its sample. Its antigen remains unidentified. Germline and junction disagree at one end, which may indicate a read error.

The receptor was derived from an adult man with Graves' hyperthyroidism. This chain links TRBV7-2 with TRBJ2-7; 10 bases are a match to TRBD2. The sample consisted of peripheral blood or thyroid tissue (not recorded which). The CDR3 coding sequence is TGCGCCAGCAGCCAAACTAGCGGGACAACTTTTGGCGAGCAGTACTTC. The encoded protein is CASSQTSGTTFGEQYF. Supplemented by reference TRBV7-2 and TRBJ2-7, the full variable domain reads GAGVSQSPSNKVTEKGKDVELRCDPISGHTALYWYRQSLGQGLEFLIYFQGNSAPDKSGLPSDRFSAERTGGSVSTLTIQRTQQEDSAVYLCASSQTSGTTFGEQYFGPGTRLTVT.